This passage covers 27 T cell receptor beta chains from one sample sequenced in a study of blood T cell repertoires in COVID-19 (dated by TCRdb to 2019 to 2021). The library was produced with the immunoSEQ multiplex PCR assay. What TCRdb holds here is the immuneACCESS table cut down to in-frame rearrangements. Part of the clones is not present; checked against another copy, under half of the missing clones reflect an unresolved V gene, and the others are unexplained. This sample comprises approximately 97,000 clones, roughly nine tenths of them detected only once. 2% to 2.5% of the sample is taken by the ten largest. The source material was peripheral blood. The receptors were gathered from a man aged 50-59 years with active COVID-19.

The chain joins TRBV18 to TRBJ1-2; D is possibly TRBD1 (5 bases). Germline CDR1 reads KGHSH; CDR2 reads LQKENI. V was clipped by 3 bases and J by 4 bases, with 18 bases between them. The CDR3 sequence is 16 residues long. DNA for the CDR3: TGTGCCAGCTCACCCCCTCGACAGTACGGGCCCTATGGCTACACCTTC. The encoded protein is CASSPPRQYGPYGYTF.

The J gene is TRBJ2-4, the V gene TRBV6-1, with TRBD2 as a possible D gene (5 bases). Trimming took off 1 base at V and 8 bases at J, with 9 bases between the two ends. CDR1 is MNHNS and CDR2 is SASEGT in the germline V gene. This CDR3 spans 13 amino acids. The CDR3 DNA follows: TGTGCCAGCAGTGAAGAAATGAGGGACATTCAGTACTTC. Encoded protein: CASSEEMRDIQYF.

The V call is TRBV2, the J call TRBJ1-6; D is unclear. Trimming pared 6 bases from V and 3 bases from J, leaving 12 bases between. This CDR3 spans 15 amino acids. CDR1 is SNHLY and CDR2 is FYNNEI in the germline V gene. The CDR3 reads CASRAGRNYNSPLHF. The CDR3 region has the DNA TGTGCCAGCAGGGCGGGCAGGAACTATAATTCACCCCTCCACTTT.

The CDR3, as DNA: TGTGCCAGCAGCTTAGGGACAGGGGGAAAGACCCAGTACTTC. It yields the protein CASSLGTGGKTQYF. The chain couples TRBV7-3 to TRBJ2-5, with 11 bases that match TRBD1. The CDR3 is 14 residues long. The V gene's germline CDR1 is SGHTA and CDR2 FQGTGA. V was pared by 2 bases and J by 6 bases, with 2 bases of the junction left unmatched.

The chain recombines TRBV3-1 (or the pseudogene TRBV3-2) with TRBJ1-2; 7 nucleotides line up with TRBD1. V lost 2 bases, J lost 4 bases, and 16 bases stayed unmatched. The germline CDR1 and CDR2 sequences are LGHDT and YNNKEL (reference sequence). The CDR3 covers 18 residues. The CDR3 spells CASSQSVHRQGLSYGYTF. The CDR3 bases are TGTGCCAGCAGCCAATCCGTTCATAGACAGGGACTTAGCTATGGCTACACCTTC.

This clone was counted once. CDR3 DNA: TGCAGCGTTGAAGGGCGGACAGGACACACTGAAGCTTTCTTT. Amino acid sequence: CSVEGRTGHTEAFF. The chain is built from TRBV29-1 and TRBJ1-1; 7 nucleotides align to TRBD1. The CDR3 covers 14 residues. CDR1 and CDR2 (germline): SQVTM, ANQGSEA. With 1 base clipped from V and 3 bases from J, the junction kept 5 bases outside the gene matches.

The rearrangement uses TRBV12-3 or TRBV12-4 and TRBJ2-7; D remains ambiguous. The length of the CDR3 is 11 residues. V was shortened by 7 bases and J by 7 bases, with 11 bases between the two germline ends. Here the CDR3 DNA reads TGTGCCAGCACCCCCGACGGGGAGCAGTACTTC. It yields the protein CASTPDGEQYF.

The V call is TRBV2, the J call TRBJ2-2; 7 bases line up with TRBD2. In germline, CDR1 is SNHLY, CDR2 FYNNEI. V dropped 4 bases and J dropped 4; count of bases not matched to a gene: 9. This CDR3 has 16 residues. The CDR3 nucleotides read TGTGCCAGCAGTGTTCGGGAGGTACGCGGCACCGGGGAGCTGTTTTTT. Its translation: CASSVREVRGTGELFF.

This chain connects TRBV10-3 to TRBJ2-5, with 9 bases aligning to TRBD1. With 4 bases clipped from V and 5 bases from J, the junction kept 8 bases outside the gene matches. CDR1 and CDR2 (germline): ENHRY, SYGVKD. This CDR3 region has 15 residues. The CDR3 protein is CAISATGTGRETQYF. The CDR3 bases are TGTGCCATCAGTGCCACCGGGACAGGGCGGGAGACCCAGTACTTC.

The chain couples TRBV5-4 to TRBJ2-7; TRBD2 is a possible D gene (7 bases). The CDR3 loop spans 16 amino acids. Trimming took off 4 bases at V and 2 bases at J, with 19 bases between the two ends. The V gene's germline CDR1 is SGHNT and CDR2 YYREEE (reference sequence). The CDR3 protein is CASSPAPAGATYEQYF. As DNA, the CDR3 is TGTGCCAGCAGCCCGGCACCGGCGGGGGCAACCTACGAGCAGTACTTC.

This chain links TRBV7-2 with TRBJ1-1, with 7 nucleotides matching TRBD1. This CDR3 contains 15 residues. Germline loops: CDR1 SGHTA, CDR2 FQGNSA. V lost 3 bases and J lost 5; bases outside the gene matches: 9. For the CDR3, the DNA is TGTGCCAGCAGCTTGAACAACAGGGGATGGACTGAAGCTTTCTTT. Protein: CASSLNNRGWTEAFF.

The genes are TRBV18 and TRBJ2-4, with a weak D call TRBD1 (8 bases). Germline CDR1 KGHSH, CDR2 LQKENI. The CDR3 runs 15 residues. V lost 4 bases and J 4 bases, leaving 14 bases between the germline ends. The CDR3 DNA reads TGTGCCAGCTCACTCGGACAGGGAGGGAAAAACATTCAGTACTTC. Amino acids: CASSLGQGGKNIQYF.

Comment on this clone: Germline is not matched at one junction end, which may reflect a read error. This chain joins TRBV4-1 and TRBJ1-2; TRBD1 is a possible D gene (6 bases). Germline V CDR1 and CDR2: MGHRA, YSYEKL. The CDR3 loop spans 11 amino acids. CDR3 amino acids: CASSQDDRTLF. The CDR3 DNA reads TGCGCCAGCAGCCAAGATGACAGGACCCTCTTC.

The J gene is TRBJ2-7, the V gene TRBV3-1 (or the pseudogene TRBV3-2); 8 positions match TRBD1. There are 14 residues in the CDR3. The germline V gene encodes CDR1 LGHDT and CDR2 YNNKEL (reference sequence). J gave up 3 bases and V 3 bases, and 4 bases lay outside the gene matches. The CDR3 spells CASSQGGQGYEQYF. The DNA of the CDR3 is TGTGCCAGCAGCCAGGGAGGACAGGGCTACGAGCAGTACTTC.

The chain is built from TRBV16 and TRBJ2-1; 10 nucleotides match TRBD1. CDR1 and CDR2 (germline): KGHSY, FQNENV. Trimming removed 5 bases from V and 7 bases from J; junction bases left unmatched: 8. The CDR3 sequence is 15 residues long. The CDR3 loop is CASSTPDRGKNEQFF. CDR3 nucleotides: TGTGCCAGCAGCACCCCGGACAGGGGGAAGAATGAGCAGTTCTTC.

CDR3 in DNA: TGCGCCAGCAGCACGGGACAGTCTCTCTATGGCTACACCTTC. Amino acids: CASSTGQSLYGYTF. V is TRBV5-1 and J is TRBJ1-2; TRBD1 matches 7 bases. J gave up 4 bases and V 4 bases, and 7 bases lay outside the gene matches. This CDR3 comprises 14 residues. Per germline, CDR1 SGHRS and CDR2 YFSETQ.

The chain uses TRBV2 and TRBJ1-2; D unresolved. This CDR3 comprises 17 residues. Between the trimmed V and J ends, which lost 9 bases and 0 bases, there was a span of 23 bases. The germline V gene has CDR1 SNHLY and CDR2 FYNNEI. CDR3 coding DNA: TGTGCCAGAACAGCCTCTTTAGGGAGGAGATCTAACTATGGCTACACCTTC. This encodes CARTASLGRRSNYGYTF. The complete variable domain, with remaining parts taken from reference TRBV2 and TRBJ1-2, reads EPEVTQTPSHQVTQMGQEVILRCVPISNHLYFYWYRQILGQKVEFLVSFYNNEISEKSEIFDDQFSVERPDGSNFTLKIRSTKLEDSAMYFCARTASLGRRSNYGYTFGSGTRLTVV.

This clone was seen only once. The rearrangement uses TRBV7-8 and TRBJ1-1; 8 positions match TRBD1. With V trimmed by 4 bases and J by 4 bases, 5 bases remained unmatched. The CDR3 is 14 residues long. Germline CDR1 reads SGHVS; CDR2 reads FQNEAQ. The CDR3 DNA reads TGTGCCAGCAGCTCGACCACAGGGGGCACTGAAGCTTTCTTT. It is translated as CASSSTTGGTEAFF.

The chain joins TRBV4-3 to TRBJ2-3; weak D call: TRBD1 (5 bases). V was clipped by 6 bases and J by 6 bases, with 16 bases between them. Germline values: CDR1 LGHNA, CDR2 YSLEER. This CDR3 region has 14 residues. This CDR3 reads CASSPPGFPDTQYF. In DNA form, the CDR3 reads TGCGCCAGCAGTCCCCCAGGGTTTCCCGATACGCAGTATTTT.

The V gene is TRBV6-1, the J gene TRBJ2-6, with no clear D. Germline assignment: CDR1 MNHNS and CDR2 SASEGT. The CDR3 runs to 16 residues. Trimming cost V 1 base and J 0 bases, with 7 bases left between them. The CDR3 sequence is CASSEGRFSGANVLTF. In DNA form, the CDR3 reads TGTGCCAGCAGTGAAGGCAGGTTCTCTGGGGCCAACGTCCTGACTTTC.

The chain couples TRBV5-1 to TRBJ1-5; perhaps TRBD1 as D (5 bases). The germline CDR1 and CDR2 sequences are SGHRS and YFSETQ. Trimming cost V 0 bases and J 2 bases, with 9 bases left between them. The CDR3 totals 15 residues. The CDR3 DNA is TGCGCCAGCAGCTTGGAGGGAGGGGGCAATCAGCCCCAGCATTTT. It encodes CASSLEGGGNQPQHF. Based on the CDR3 plus reference TRBV5-1 and TRBJ1-5, the full variable domain is KAGVTQTPRYLIKTRGQQVTLSCSPISGHRSVSWYQQTPGQGLQFLFEYFSETQRNKGNFPGRFSGRQFSNSRSEMNVSTLELGDSALYLCASSLEGGGNQPQHFGDGTRLSIL.

The chain links TRBV6-5 to TRBJ1-1; tentatively, D is TRBD1 (6 bases). Germline CDR1 is MNHEY and CDR2 is SVGAGI. The CDR3 is made up of 14 amino acids. Trimming removed 6 bases at V and 1 base at J, with 12 bases between. The CDR3, as DNA: TGTGCCAGCAGACCCCCGACAGGGAACACTGAAGCTTTCTTT. Protein product: CASRPPTGNTEAFF.

The CDR3 spells CASSARQGRTDTQYF. The CDR3 DNA sequence: TGTGCCAGCAGTGCCCGACAGGGCCGCACAGATACGCAGTATTTT. The rearrangement joins TRBV6-6 to TRBJ2-3; 7 bases line up with TRBD1. The J segment lost 1 base and the V segment lost 5 bases, leaving 6 bases of the junction unmatched. The CDR3 runs 15 residues. From germline, CDR1 is MNHNY and CDR2 SVGAGI (reference sequence).

V gene TRBV18 combines with J gene TRBJ2-3; 14 positions agree with TRBD2. The CDR3 has 18 residues. The trim removed 1 base at V and 0 bases at J, leaving 3 bases unmatched. Germline V gene data show CDR1 as KGHSH and CDR2 as LQKENI. CDR3 protein: CASSPLGLAGGSTDTQYF. CDR3 coding DNA: TGTGCCAGCTCACCACTCGGACTAGCGGGGGGAAGCACAGATACGCAGTATTTT.

This clone was found once. The V gene is TRBV7-6, the J gene TRBJ2-6, with TRBD1 as a possible D gene (6 bases). V shed 2 bases and J shed 0 bases, with 11 bases lying between them. CDR1 is SGHVS, CDR2 FNYEAQ, per germline. The CDR3 is made up of 17 amino acids. CDR3 residues: CASSLQGSTSGANVLTF. CDR3 sequence (DNA): TGTGCCAGCAGCTTACAGGGGAGTACCTCTGGGGCCAACGTCCTGACTTTC.

The rearrangement links TRBV5-6 to TRBJ2-2, with 10 bases identical to TRBD2. Germline V gene sequence: CDR1 SGHDT, CDR2 YYEEEE. The CDR3 contains 19 residues. The V segment lost 0 bases and the J segment 5 bases; nucleotides outside the gene matches: 13. CDR3 DNA sequence: TGTGCCAGCAGCTTGGCCCGCCTAGCGGGGGCCACGCGGACCGGGGAGCTGTTTTTT. It yields the protein CASSLARLAGATRTGELFF.

CDR3 sequence: CATGQGVNYGYTF. In DNA form, the CDR3 reads TGTGCCACCGGACAGGGAGTTAACTATGGCTACACCTTC. V is TRBV10-3 and J is TRBJ1-2; 8 bases align to TRBD1. This CDR3 has 13 amino acids. CDR1 is ENHRY, CDR2 SYGVKD, per germline. The junction had 5 bases not matched to a gene; V was cut back by 10 bases and J by 1 base.